This T cell receptor (beta chain) was sequenced for a study of control samples from healthy donors and cancer patients. Sequencing was performed with immunoSEQ multiplex PCR; in TCRdb, only in-frame clones are kept and a portion is missing. This sample has tens of thousands of clones, with about 80% found just once. Germline V gene lookup returns CDR1 MNHEY and CDR2 SVGEGT. This CDR3 is built from 15 residues. Trimming removed 5 bases from V and 3 bases from J, with 14 bases in between. The specimen sequenced was PBMCs. The rearrangement uses TRBV6-2 or TRBV6-3 and TRBJ1-3; D is possibly TRBD1 (6 bases). The clonotype comes from a man aged 60 to 75 with head and neck cancer. In nucleotides, the CDR3 is TGTGCCAGCAGTCCCAGGCAGGGGTATGGAAACACCATATATTTT. Its translation: CASSPRQGYGNTIYF.